Presented here are 28 T cell receptor beta chains from one specimen sequenced in a study of T cell changes during pregnancy in multiple sclerosis. Libraries were prepared by immunoSEQ multiplex PCR; TCRdb keeps only in-frame clonotypes and omits some of them. This sample has approximately 49,000 clones; 88% occur once, and the top ten carry roughly 1.2%. Sequenced here: CD4+ T cells from peripheral blood mononuclear cells, sampled in the second trimester of pregnancy. The origin of the receptors is a female donor with multiple sclerosis, enrolled in a pregnancy study.

The chain carries TRBV5-6 and TRBJ2-7; D remains unclear. The germline CDR1 and CDR2 sequences are SGHDT and YYEEEE. The CDR3 length is 14 residues. Trimming pared 2 bases from V and 1 base from J, leaving 10 bases between. CDR3 sequence (DNA): TGTGCCAGCAGCTTTCCCCGTCGGTCCTACGAGCAGTACTTC. Its translation: CASSFPRRSYEQYF. The full variable domain, completed using reference TRBV5-6 and TRBJ2-7, is DAGVTQSPTHLIKTRGQQVTLRCSPKSGHDTVSWYQQALGQGPQFIFQYYEEEERQRGNFPDRFSGHQFPNYSSELNVNALLLGDSALYLCASSFPRRSYEQYFGPGTRLTVT.

The V and J genes are TRBV6-5 and TRBJ2-2, with a weak D call TRBD2 (5 bases). Per germline, CDR1 MNHEY and CDR2 SVGAGI. The V and J ends lost 5 bases and 7 bases respectively, with 5 bases between them. The CDR3 extends over 11 amino acids. CDR3 sequence (DNA): TGTGCCAGCAGTCGGGGCGGGGAGCTGTTTTTT. Translation: CASSRGGELFF.

The chain carries TRBV27 and TRBJ2-3, with 10 bases aligning to TRBD2. The CDR3 runs to 17 residues. Germline V lookup: CDR1 MNHEY, CDR2 SMNVEV (reference sequence). Trimming took 6 bases from V and 4 from J; bases not matched to a gene: 13. CDR3 nucleotide sequence: TGTGCCAGCAGCAAAAGCGCTAGCGGGAGTGGTCCAGATACGCAGTATTTT. Protein sequence: CASSKSASGSGPDTQYF.

V usage is TRBV10-2 and J usage is TRBJ2-7; tentatively, D is TRBD2 (7 bases). The V gene lost 6 bases and the J gene lost 3 bases, with 24 bases spanning the gap. The germline V gene has CDR1 WSHSY and CDR2 SAAADI. This CDR3 contains 17 residues. The CDR3 sequence: CASSIPEGGGPYYEQYF. The CDR3 bases are TGCGCCAGCAGCATACCCGAAGGGGGGGGCCCCTACTACGAGCAGTACTTC.

This sequence joins TRBV19 and TRBJ2-5, with 8 positions matching TRBD2. Germline lookup yields CDR1 LNHDA and CDR2 SQIVND (reference sequence). The CDR3 spans 15 residues. V lost 4 bases and J lost 1; bases outside the gene matches: 5. DNA of the CDR3: TGTGCCAGTAGTACACGAACTAGCGGCCAAGAGACCCAGTACTTC. Protein: CASSTRTSGQETQYF.

This chain connects TRBV9 to TRBJ2-7; 8 bases fit TRBD2. The V and J ends lost 1 base and 3 bases, in that order; junction bases with no gene match: 6. From germline, CDR1 is SGDLS and CDR2 YYNGEE. The CDR3 loop spans 15 amino acids. DNA for the CDR3: TGTGCCAGCAGCGTAAGCGGTAGCGGGGTCTACGAGCAGTACTTC. Its translation is CASSVSGSGVYEQYF.

The chain carries TRBV18 and TRBJ2-5; tentatively, D is TRBD1 (6 bases). The CDR3 extends over 14 amino acids. V lost 2 bases, J lost 2 bases, and 9 bases lay in between. Germline CDR1 KGHSH, CDR2 LQKENI. The CDR3 DNA reads as TGTGCCAGCTCACCATCAGGACAGCAAGAGACCCAGTACTTC. Translation: CASSPSGQQETQYF.

The sample holds a few counts of this clone. This rearrangement joins TRBV6-1 to TRBJ1-1; D possibly corresponds to TRBD1 (6 bases). Trimming stripped 7 bases from V and 5 bases from J, with 11 bases between. Germline lookup yields CDR1 MNHNS and CDR2 SASEGT. The CDR3 sequence is 12 residues long. CDR3 nucleotide sequence: TGTGCCAGCAAACAGGGTGGGACTGAAGCTTTCTTT. Protein: CASKQGGTEAFF.

The CDR3 here is CAISEQGSDGYTF. CDR3 nucleotides: TGTGCCATCAGTGAGCAGGGTTCCGATGGCTACACCTTC. This chain joins TRBV10-3 and TRBJ1-2, with D perhaps TRBD1 (5 bases). Trimming took 2 bases from V and 6 from J, leaving 10 bases between them. The CDR3 sequence is 13 residues long. Germline V gene sequence: CDR1 ENHRY, CDR2 SYGVKD.

The V call is TRBV4-2, the J call TRBJ1-2; the match to TRBD1 covers 8 bases. J was trimmed by 4 bases and V by 8 bases; bases with no gene match: 9. This CDR3 has 14 amino acids. Germline lookup yields CDR1 LGHNA and CDR2 YNFKEQ. The chain's CDR3 is CASSTGQGGYGYTF. The CDR3 DNA follows: TGTGCCAGCTCTACCGGACAGGGAGGCTATGGCTACACCTTC.

The chain combines TRBV2 with TRBJ1-4; 7 bases fit TRBD1. CDR3 length: 14 amino acids. Germline V gene data show CDR1 as SNHLY and CDR2 as FYNNEI. Trimming at V came to 6 bases and at J to 7 bases, leaving 8 bases not matched to a gene. The chain's CDR3 is CASRGRQGGEKLFF. The CDR3 DNA is TGTGCCAGCAGGGGAAGACAGGGTGGTGAAAAACTGTTTTTT.

The rearrangement joins TRBV7-8 to TRBJ2-1; D might be TRBD1 (6 bases). Trimming pared 1 base from V and 0 bases from J, leaving 13 bases between. Germline values: CDR1 SGHVS, CDR2 FQNEAQ. The CDR3 is 17 residues long. CDR3 bases: TGTGCCAGCAGCTTAGTCACAGGGCGCAGCTCCTACAATGAGCAGTTCTTC. This encodes CASSLVTGRSSYNEQFF.

This sequence joins TRBV28 and TRBJ2-7; 9 bases align to TRBD1. The CDR3 runs to 14 residues. The V gene end was trimmed by 0 bases and the J gene end by 3 bases; junction bases not matched to a gene: 0. The V gene's germline CDR1 is MDHEN and CDR2 SYDVKM. The chain's CDR3 is CASSLWGQGYEQYF. The CDR3 coding sequence is TGTGCCAGCAGTTTATGGGGACAGGGCTACGAGCAGTACTTC. The full variable domain, its missing parts supplied by reference TRBV28 and TRBJ2-7, is DVKVTQSSRYLVKRTGEKVFLECVQDMDHENMFWYRQDPGLGLRLIYFSYDVKMKEKGDIPEGYSVSREKKERFSLILESASTNQTSMYLCASSLWGQGYEQYFGPGTRLTVT.

V is TRBV9 and J is TRBJ2-5; 9 bases line up with TRBD2. Per germline, CDR1 SGDLS and CDR2 YYNGEE. V trimming: 4 bases; J trimming: 5 bases; junction bases outside the gene matches: 9. There are 15 residues in the CDR3. This chain's CDR3 is CASSPAGGRGETQYF. The DNA for the CDR3 is TGTGCCAGCAGCCCAGCGGGAGGTCGAGGCGAGACCCAGTACTTC.

This clone was picked up a small number of times. The chain couples TRBV5-4 to TRBJ2-2, with D perhaps matching TRBD2 (5 bases). The CDR3 covers 13 residues. Germline loops: CDR1 SGHNT, CDR2 YYREEE (reference sequence). V was cut by 0 bases and J by 7 bases, with 7 bases left in between. The CDR3: CASSLAAGGELFF. As DNA, the CDR3 is TGTGCCAGCAGCTTGGCCGCGGGCGGGGAGCTGTTTTTT.

As regards this clone: The sample contains more than one DNA sequence encoding this CDR3. CDR3 amino acids: CASSLAGLAGVNEQYF. The CDR3 DNA reads TGTGCCAGCAGCTTAGCAGGACTAGCGGGAGTCAACGAGCAGTACTTC. The chain links TRBV7-9 to TRBJ2-7, with TRBD2 identical over 13 bases. V lost 0 bases and J lost 5; bases outside the gene matches: 4. This CDR3 region has 16 residues. Germline assignment: CDR1 SEHNR and CDR2 FQNEAQ (reference sequence).

The table lists this clone with a count of one. This chain uses TRBV7-8 with TRBJ2-1, with 9 positions matching TRBD2. This CDR3 spans 17 amino acids. Germline assignment: CDR1 SGHVS and CDR2 FQNEAQ. Trimming removed 2 bases from V and 2 bases from J; junction bases left unmatched: 7. In DNA, the CDR3 is TGTGCCAGCAGCTTATTGCCTAGCGGGATAGCCTACAATGAGCAGTTCTTC. It specifies CASSLLPSGIAYNEQFF. Based on the CDR3 plus reference TRBV7-8 and TRBJ2-1, the full variable domain is GAGVSQSPRYKVAKRGQDVALRCDPISGHVSLFWYQQALGQGPEFLTYFQNEAQLDKSGLPSDRFFAERPEGSVSTLKIQRTQQEDSAVYLCASSLLPSGIAYNEQFFGPGTRLTVL.

As DNA, the CDR3 is TGTGCCAGTAGTATGAGGGTGGCCTCTGGAAACACCATATATTTT. This encodes CASSMRVASGNTIYF. The chain combines TRBV19 with TRBJ1-3; no clear D gene. V gave up 3 bases and J gave up 0 bases, with 9 bases separating them. This CDR3 has 15 residues. Germline lookup yields CDR1 LNHDA and CDR2 SQIVND (reference sequence).

The chain employs TRBV27 and TRBJ2-1, with D maybe TRBD1 (5 bases). Trimming cost V 5 bases and J 5 bases, with 22 bases left between them. The germline V gene encodes CDR1 MNHEY and CDR2 SMNVEV (reference sequence). The length of the CDR3 is 17 residues. The CDR3, as DNA: TGTGCCAGCAGTGGTCCCCCCCTACCTAACAGGCACAATGAGCAGTTCTTC. It codes for CASSGPPLPNRHNEQFF.

The chain is built from TRBV6-1 and TRBJ1-5; 8 nucleotides agree with TRBD1. With V trimmed by 6 bases and J by 3 bases, 7 bases remained unmatched. This CDR3 has 15 amino acids. CDR1 is MNHNS, CDR2 SASEGT, per germline. CDR3 coding DNA: TGTGCCAGCAGGATGACAGGGGCCAACAATCAGCCCCAGCATTTT. Translation gives CASRMTGANNQPQHF.

The chain employs TRBV27 and TRBJ2-7, with TRBD2 matching over 8 bases. Germline V CDR1 and CDR2: MNHEY, SMNVEV (reference sequence). The junction had 9 bases not matched to a gene; V was cut back by 4 bases and J by 4 bases. This CDR3 contains 15 residues. CDR3 loop: CASSSAGAGGYEQYF. The CDR3 DNA follows: TGTGCCAGCAGTTCAGCGGGAGCGGGTGGATACGAGCAGTACTTC.

V and J are TRBV30 and TRBJ1-1, with D hard to call. This CDR3 is 11 amino acids long. Germline V CDR1 and CDR2: GTSNPN, SVGIG (reference sequence). V was trimmed by 3 bases and J by 5 bases, leaving 7 bases between them. The CDR3 DNA sequence: TGTGCCTGGAGGGGGAGAACTGAAGCTTTCTTT. It is translated as CAWRGRTEAFF.

The CDR3 bases are TGTGCCTGGAGAGGGGACTCGGAGACCCAGTACTTC. Protein sequence: CAWRGDSETQYF. This chain links TRBV30 with TRBJ2-5; D might be TRBD2 (6 bases). Trimming pared 3 bases from V and 5 bases from J, leaving 10 bases between. The CDR3 sequence is 12 residues long. The germline V gene encodes CDR1 GTSNPN and CDR2 SVGIG (reference sequence).

The chain links TRBV11-2 to TRBJ2-7, with 9 bases fitting TRBD2. The CDR3 sequence is 16 residues long. The V gene end was trimmed by 6 bases and the J gene end by 0 bases; junction bases not matched to a gene: 9. Germline V gene sequence: CDR1 SGHAT, CDR2 FQNNGV. The CDR3 DNA follows: TGTGCCAGCAGTTCGACTAGCGGCCATCTCTCCTACGAGCAGTACTTC. This sequence encodes CASSSTSGHLSYEQYF.

The V gene is TRBV12-5, the J gene TRBJ2-6; TRBD1 matches at 7 bases. The CDR3 covers 20 residues. V lost 0 bases to trimming and J lost 2 bases; unmatched junction nucleotides: 13. Germline V gene data show CDR1 as LGHNT and CDR2 as FRNRAP. The CDR3 reads CASGLVLFGLRGPGANVLTF. DNA for the CDR3: TGTGCTAGTGGTTTGGTACTTTTCGGGTTGAGGGGGCCTGGGGCCAACGTCCTGACTTTC.

The J gene is TRBJ2-5, the V gene TRBV11-2, with TRBD1 matching over 8 bases. J was trimmed by 5 bases and V by 4 bases; bases with no gene match: 6. The CDR3 has 14 amino acids. The V gene's germline CDR1 is SGHAT and CDR2 FQNNGV. CDR3 loop: CASSSGQGRETQYF. DNA of the CDR3: TGTGCCAGCAGCTCAGGACAGGGTCGGGAGACCCAGTACTTC.

A few counts support this clone. The gene calls are TRBV5-4 and TRBJ1-2; 7 bases match TRBD1. V trimming: 0 bases; J trimming: 3 bases; junction bases outside the gene matches: 2. The V gene's germline CDR1 is SGHNT and CDR2 YYREEE (reference sequence). This CDR3 has 14 residues. The CDR3 region has the DNA TGTGCCAGCAGCTTGGAAGGGGGCCACTATGGCTACACCTTC. As protein: CASSLEGGHYGYTF.

The chain links TRBV4-2 to TRBJ1-2, with no clear D. Germline V lookup: CDR1 LGHNA, CDR2 YNFKEQ. V was cut by 0 bases and J by 0 bases, with 11 bases left in between. The CDR3 is 16 amino acids. The CDR3 nucleotides read TGTGCCAGCAGCCAAGATGATGCGGGTTCTAACTATGGCTACACCTTC. Translating gives CASSQDDAGSNYGYTF.